One sample yielded the 21 T cell receptor beta chains listed below, sequenced in a study of T-cell memory formation after mild COVID-19. TCRdb passed the 5' RACE reads through MiXCR, listing each CDR3 protein once. In the table there are around 530,000 distinct CDR3 sequences, less than 25% of which are singletons. Source material: PBMCs or a T cell subset sorted from them (not recorded which). These receptors were taken from an adult woman who had mild COVID-19 (a few samples of this study predate the infection). Cell type and time point are not known.

This clonotype was detected many times. The rearrangement uses TRBV7-3 and TRBJ2-1, with 10 bases fitting TRBD2. Germline values: CDR1 SGHTA, CDR2 FQGTGA. Trimming at V came to 1 base and at J to 0 bases, leaving 6 bases not matched to a gene. The length of the CDR3 is 18 residues. CDR3 amino acids: CASSLSVAGGSSYNEQFF. The CDR3 DNA follows: TGTGCCAGCAGCTTAAGCGTAGCGGGGGGTTCCTCCTACAATGAGCAGTTCTTC. Variable domain in full (rest from reference TRBV7-3 and TRBJ2-1): GAGVSQTPSNKVTEKGKYVELRCDPISGHTALYWYRQSLGQGPEFLIYFQGTGAADDSGLPNDRFFAVRPEGSVSTLKIQRTERGDSAVYLCASSLSVAGGSSYNEQFFGPGTRLTVL.

The sample holds a few counts of this clonotype. The genes are TRBV4-1 and TRBJ2-2; 8 bases match TRBD2. The CDR3 length is 16 residues. Trimming took 5 bases from V and 7 from J; bases not matched to a gene: 12. The germline CDR1 and CDR2 sequences are MGHRA and YSYEKL. In nucleotides, the CDR3 is TGCGCCAGCAGCTCTACGGGGGGGGCGCAGATCGGGGAGCTGTTTTTT. It codes for CASSSTGGAQIGELFF.

This clonotype has just a few counts. The J gene is TRBJ2-1, the V gene TRBV12-3 or TRBV12-4; 7 bases are a match to TRBD2. The junction had 4 bases not matched to a gene; V was cut back by 3 bases and J by 2 bases. The CDR3 spans 15 residues. CDR3 residues: CASSLGRDTYNEQFF. In DNA form, the CDR3 reads TGTGCCAGCAGTTTGGGGAGGGATACCTACAATGAGCAGTTCTTC.

This clonotype has just a few counts. The chain is built from TRBV28 and TRBJ2-7, with D possibly being TRBD2 (5 bases). Trimming removed 7 bases from V and 7 bases from J, with 20 bases in between. The germline V gene has CDR1 MDHEN and CDR2 SYDVKM. CDR3 length: 14 amino acids. The chain's CDR3 is CASTPSWKLGEQYF. The CDR3 DNA reads as TGTGCCAGCACCCCTTCGTGGAAACTAGGGGAGCAGTACTTC.

The V call is TRBV5-1, the J call TRBJ1-6; D remains unclear. This CDR3 has 12 amino acids. With 4 bases removed from V and 5 bases from J, the gap between germline ends came to 4 bases. Germline values: CDR1 SGHRS, CDR2 YFSETQ. The CDR3 reads CASSPDNSPLHF. CDR3 in DNA: TGCGCCAGCAGCCCCGATAATTCACCCCTCCACTTT.

This chain uses TRBV6-5 with TRBJ1-2; D is unresolved. Per germline, CDR1 MNHEY and CDR2 SVGAGI. The V and J ends lost 0 bases and 3 bases respectively, with 8 bases between them. The CDR3 is 14 amino acids. The chain's CDR3 is CASSYSSRYYGYTF. The DNA of the CDR3 is TGTGCCAGCAGTTACTCAAGCAGATACTATGGCTACACCTTC.

The chain is built from TRBV20-1 and TRBJ2-1, with TRBD2 matching 7 bases. This CDR3 has 16 residues. V lost 0 bases to trimming and J lost 4 bases; unmatched junction nucleotides: 9. Looked up from germline, CDR1 is DFQATT and CDR2 is SNEGSKA (reference sequence). CDR3 nucleotide sequence: TGCAGTGCTAGAGATCCGAGGACTAGGCTTTACAATGAGCAGTTCTTC. This sequence encodes CSARDPRTRLYNEQFF.

This clonotype was counted a few times. V is TRBV9 and J is TRBJ1-1; D gene uncertain. This CDR3 has 15 residues. CDR1 SGDLS and CDR2 YYNGEE come from the germline V gene. V lost 0 bases and J lost 1, with 10 bases in between. Here the CDR3 DNA reads TGTGCCAGCAGCGTAGTGGTAGGACGGAACACTGAAGCTTTCTTT. Its translation: CASSVVVGRNTEAFF. Using reference TRBV9 and TRBJ1-1 for the parts outside the CDR3, the full variable domain is DSGVTQTPKHLITATGQRVTLRCSPRSGDLSVYWYQQSLDQGLQFLIQYYNGEERAKGNILERFSAQQFPDLHSELNLSSLELGDSALYFCASSVVVGRNTEAFFGQGTRLTVV.

The V and J genes are TRBV4-1 and TRBJ1-1; D possibly corresponds to TRBD1 (6 bases). In germline, CDR1 is MGHRA, CDR2 YSYEKL. V was trimmed by 3 bases and J by 8 bases, leaving 13 bases between them. This CDR3 contains 13 residues. DNA for the CDR3: TGCGCCAGCAGCCATTTTATACAGGGAGAAGCTTTCTTT. This gives the protein CASSHFIQGEAFF.

This clonotype has a handful of counts. The rearrangement uses TRBV6-5 and TRBJ1-6, with a tentative D call TRBD1 (5 bases). V was shortened by 0 bases and J by 5 bases, with 14 bases between the two germline ends. The CDR3 has 17 amino acids. Germline lookup yields CDR1 MNHEY and CDR2 SVGAGI. CDR3 nucleotides: TGTGCCAGCAGTTACTCGGGGCTATGGGGAAATAATTCACCCCTCCACTTT. This translates into CASSYSGLWGNNSPLHF.

The chain joins TRBV27 to TRBJ1-1; D possibly corresponds to TRBD1 (5 bases). In germline, CDR1 is MNHEY, CDR2 SMNVEV (reference sequence). Trimming took off 4 bases at V and 4 bases at J, with 10 bases between the two ends. CDR3 size: 13 residues. CDR3 nucleotide sequence: TGTGCCAGCAGTTCTTGGGGGGGCACTGAAGCTTTCTTT. It codes for CASSSWGGTEAFF.

This clonotype was observed at least ten times. The chain couples TRBV7-9 to TRBJ1-1; the D is unclear. Trimming shortened V by 1 base and J by 4 bases, and 4 bases separated the two germline ends. Per the germline V gene, CDR1 is SEHNR and CDR2 is FQNEAQ (reference sequence). This CDR3 region has 12 residues. The CDR3 spells CASSLDSTEAFF. CDR3 bases: TGTGCCAGCAGCTTAGACTCCACTGAAGCTTTCTTT.

This sequence joins TRBV7-6 and TRBJ1-1; D unresolved. The CDR3 consists of 17 residues. The V end was cut by 7 bases, the J end by 0 bases, with 21 bases between. Germline assignment: CDR1 SGHVS and CDR2 FNYEAQ. The CDR3 bases are TGTGCCAGCACCTTTCTCCAGGTAGGAGTCATGAACACTGAAGCTTTCTTT. Its protein product is CASTFLQVGVMNTEAFF.

This clonotype appeared a few times. This rearrangement joins TRBV6-2 or TRBV6-3 to TRBJ2-7; the D call may be TRBD1 or TRBD2 (5 bases each). Trimming removed 0 bases at V and 2 bases at J, with 20 bases between. The CDR3 has 18 amino acids. The germline V gene has CDR1 MNHEY and CDR2 SVGEGT. The CDR3 is CASSYSVSGAGGTYEQYF. CDR3 sequence (DNA): TGTGCCAGCAGTTACTCAGTCTCCGGGGCCGGTGGGACCTACGAGCAGTACTTC.

This clonotype was detected a few times. The genes are TRBV6-1 and TRBJ2-2; 12 bases fit TRBD2. CDR1 is MNHNS and CDR2 is SASEGT in the germline V gene. V lost 8 bases, J lost 3 bases, and 7 bases stayed unmatched. CDR3 length: 16 amino acids. The CDR3 DNA sequence: TGTGCCAGCCCGGGACTAGCGGGCCTCCACACCGGGGAGCTGTTTTTT. Translation gives CASPGLAGLHTGELFF.

This clonotype was observed many times. This sequence joins TRBV5-1 and TRBJ2-3; 9 bases align to TRBD2. V dropped 0 bases and J dropped 0; count of bases not matched to a gene: 8. CDR1 and CDR2 (germline): SGHRS, YFSETQ. The CDR3 has 18 amino acids. This chain's CDR3 is CASSLGDSGSRSTDTQYF. The CDR3 nucleotides read TGCGCCAGCAGCTTGGGGGATAGCGGGAGTAGAAGCACAGATACGCAGTATTTT. The variable domain in full, completed from reference TRBV5-1 and TRBJ2-3, reads KAGVTQTPRYLIKTRGQQVTLSCSPISGHRSVSWYQQTPGQGLQFLFEYFSETQRNKGNFPGRFSGRQFSNSRSEMNVSTLELGDSALYLCASSLGDSGSRSTDTQYFGPGTRLTVL.

This chain connects TRBV3-1 to TRBJ2-1, with D unclear. This CDR3 contains 15 residues. Trimming shortened V by 0 bases and J by 1 base, and 7 bases separated the two germline ends. In germline, CDR1 is LGHDT, CDR2 YNNKEL (reference sequence). The CDR3 bases are TGTGCCAGCAGCCAAGAGGCAGCTTCCTACAATGAGCAGTTCTTC. Translation: CASSQEAASYNEQFF.

This rearrangement joins TRBV5-1 to TRBJ2-1; no reliable D call. CDR3 length equals 14 residues. In germline, CDR1 is SGHRS, CDR2 YFSETQ. V was cut by 0 bases and J by 5 bases, with 9 bases left in between. The CDR3 DNA sequence: TGCGCCAGCAGCTTGGGCACTCTAAACAATGAGCAGTTCTTC. Translation: CASSLGTLNNEQFF.

J is TRBJ2-7 and V is TRBV29-1; weak D call: TRBD1 (5 bases). The CDR3 covers 14 residues. V was shortened by 6 bases and J by 3 bases, with 18 bases between the two germline ends. In germline, CDR1 is SQVTM, CDR2 ANQGSEA. The CDR3 loop reads CSVVPTGADYEQYF. The CDR3 nucleotides are TGCAGCGTGGTGCCGACTGGGGCCGACTACGAGCAGTACTTC.

The J gene is TRBJ2-2, the V gene TRBV12-3 or TRBV12-4, with 8 bases that match TRBD1. Trimming at V came to 2 bases and at J to 3 bases, leaving 5 bases not matched to a gene. This CDR3 has 16 amino acids. The CDR3 sequence is CASSLSDREDTGELFF. The CDR3 nucleotides are TGTGCCAGCAGTTTATCGGACAGGGAGGACACCGGGGAGCTGTTTTTT.

This clonotype occurred a few times. CDR3 DNA: TGTGCCAGCAGCTTAATTAGCGGGGCTAGCACAGATACGCAGTATTTT. Encoded protein: CASSLISGASTDTQYF. The chain combines TRBV7-9 with TRBJ2-3, with TRBD2 identical over 8 bases. This CDR3 has 16 residues. V dropped 2 bases and J dropped 0; count of bases not matched to a gene: 4. Germline V lookup: CDR1 SEHNR, CDR2 FQNEAQ (reference sequence).